The entry below gives a single TCR beta chain sequence along with its context. There is no known antigen for this receptor. No base quality values were provided; no much bigger clone lies one nucleotide off. The entry originates in a study of blood T cell repertoires in COVID-19 (dated by TCRdb to the early 2020s). As for the study more broadly: The collaborator samples originated in the United States, Italy and Spain and spanned the acute and convalescent phases of COVID-19. The prospective study material was composed of cDNA or gDNA derived from T cells, B-cell-depleted T cells, or PBMCs. Deeply sampled blood TCRbeta repertoires from subjects exposed to, actively infected with, or recovered from COVID-19 were included in the dataset. The repertoires were released in a freely available public database meant as a resource for research on the immune response to SARS-CoV-2. The samples were drawn from two sources: the first 160 participants of the ongoing ImmuneRACE study, and 1,254 subjects contributed by 6 global collaborators. Nearly every sample came with metadata listing a de-identified subject ID, COVID-19 status, age in years and sex. Where available, HLA class I and class II types were taken from metadata supplied by the sample provider and were not determined by assay-based typing.

Overall results and qualifications from the work: The amount of clinical and demographic metadata varied by source and participant and was provided uncurated.

Whole blood was collected in K2EDTA tubes by collaborating institutions according to the institutions' own protocols. For TCRbeta analysis, collaborator samples were shipped as frozen whole blood, as isolated PBMCs, or as DNA extracted from either sample type. From a lookup of the germline V gene, CDR1 and CDR2 are KGHSH and LQKENI. Between the V and J ends, shortened by 6 bases and 7 bases respectively, the junction contains 16 bases. The CDR3 starts with the cysteine, ends with the phenylalanine, and has 15 residues. The kept DNA is CDR3 alone, 45 bases in frame from the first base. TCRbeta CDR3 regions were amplified from genomic DNA by means of the immunoSEQ Assay, a bias-controlled multiplex PCR. The paper's data handling went like this. The number of nucleated cells in each sample was estimated from the amplification of reference gene primers within the assay. To quantify the absolute abundance of each unique TCRbeta CDR3 rearrangement, sequence reads were collapsed and filtered. For each sample, productive Simpson clonality was calculated as the square root of Simpson's diversity index over productive rearrangements. This is the immuneACCESS table as TCRdb keeps it, with only in-frame sequences that have V and J called. A part of the clones is gone; compared with another copy, unresolved V genes explain less than half, and the rest is unexplained. The DNA gave D and trimming, while V, J and clone size come from that table. This sample has under 200,000 clones in its table, and roughly 80% of those were observed once. The ten biggest clones cover roughly 1.4% of the sample.

The TCR was taken from a human donor in a cohort sampled during active COVID-19. Input material: peripheral blood. The chain couples TRBV18 to TRBJ1-6; the D gene is possibly TRBD1, with 5 bases matching. The CDR3 protein sequence reads: CASSPVGLQNSPLHF. The sequenced DNA is TGTGCCAGCTCCCCAGTGGGGCTTCAGAATTCACCCCTCCACTTT.